These T cell receptor beta chains were read from a single sample in a study of cytomegalovirus exposure and HLA in healthy donors. Measured with immunoSEQ multiplex PCR; TCRdb has only the in-frame clones, and not every one. The sample includes some 350,000 clones, approximately 90% seen only once; the top ten take roughly 1.1%. The sequenced material came from PBMCs. All receptors derive from a woman in her thirties in good health and CMV-seropositive. Both conserved end residues are part of each CDR3. Each record gives: V gene, D gene, clone size, J gene, CDR3 protein, CDR3 DNA. The D gene is left open where the match is weak. Some rows mark clone size as missing; the rest say once, few, many or name a class of expanded clone.

TRBV30	TRBD1	once	TRBJ2-6	CAWSVRLRDSTRSGANVLTF	TGTGCCTGGAGTGTACGTCTCCGGGACAGTACCCGCTCTGGGGCCAACGTCCTGACTTTC
TRBV11-2	-	-	TRBJ1-2	CASSLRREGYTF	TGTGCCAGCAGCTTGAGACGGGAAGGCTACACCTTC
TRBV28	TRBD1	-	TRBJ2-3	CATWTGADTQYF	TGTGCCACCTGGACAGGTGCAGATACGCAGTATTTT
TRBV6-5	-	-	TRBJ1-2	CASSYSVRGGYYGYTF	TGTGCCAGCAGTTACTCGGTCAGGGGAGGATACTATGGCTACACCTTC
TRBV7-2	-	-	TRBJ2-1	CASSNRGGNEQFF	TGTGCCAGCAGTAACAGGGGGGGGAATGAGCAGTTCTTC
TRBV6-4	TRBD2	few	TRBJ2-3	CASSDSGTSADTQYF	TGTGCCAGCAGTGACTCGGGGACTAGCGCAGATACGCAGTATTTT
TRBV4-1	TRBD1	-	TRBJ2-5	CASSQGLGGAQETQYF	TGCGCCAGCAGCCAAGGCCTAGGGGGCGCCCAAGAGACCCAGTACTTC
TRBV6-5	TRBD1	-	TRBJ1-1	CASSHGGGLVEAFF	TGTGCCAGCAGTCACGGAGGGGGCCTCGTGGAAGCTTTCTTT
TRBV19	-	-	TRBJ2-1	CASSIGFTSRLEQFF	TGTGCCAGTAGTATAGGGTTCACCTCCCGCCTTGAGCAGTTCTTC
TRBV29-1	-	-	TRBJ1-3	CSVERLAGNRSDSGNTIYF	TGCAGCGTTGAGCGGTTGGCAGGGAATAGAAGCGACTCTGGAAACACCATATATTTT
TRBV7-9	TRBD1	-	TRBJ1-6	CASSRDRGLGSPLHF	TGTGCCAGCAGTAGGGACAGGGGATTGGGTTCACCCCTCCACTTT
TRBV7-9	-	-	TRBJ1-6	CASSLPLRVRPSPLHF	TGTGCCAGCAGCTTGCCCCTAAGGGTGCGACCTTCACCCCTCCACTTT
TRBV5-1	TRBD1	-	TRBJ1-3	CASSLGQGPIYF	TGCGCCAGCAGTCTCGGACAGGGGCCCATATATTTT
TRBV7-9	-	-	TRBJ2-7	CASSPGAFYEQYF	TGTGCCAGCAGCCCCGGGGCCTTCTACGAGCAGTACTTC
TRBV5-6	-	-	TRBJ2-1	CASSLGQVSYNEQFF	TGTGCCAGCAGCTTGGGACAGGTCTCCTACAATGAGCAGTTCTTC